This T cell receptor beta chain emerged from a study of CD8 T cells in ankylosing spondylitis. With molecular barcodes, quantitative 5'-RACE was used to make the TCR beta libraries. Via MiXCR, TCRdb re-called the 5' RACE reads, giving one row per CDR3 protein. Of about 340,000 distinct CDR3 sequences in the sample, approximately 15% were seen once. Study results and caveats: Reports say disease-linked clones showed up significantly more in matched ankylosing spondylitis synovial fluid. CD8+ by phenotype, disease-linked clones were relatively rare in peripheral blood. One TCR beta motif, made up of 7 or 8 highly homologous variants, appeared characteristic of ankylosing spondylitis blood.

About this clonotype itself: Antigen specificity is unknown.

The clonotype originates from a male donor with ankylosing spondylitis or in good health (not recorded which). Sequencing used blood, either unsorted or a sorted T cell fraction (not recorded which).

CDR3 DNA sequence: TGCAGCGTTGTATCGCGGCTAGCCCAGAATGAGCAGTTCTTC. This codes for CSVVSRLAQNEQFF. The J gene is TRBJ2-1, the V gene TRBV29-1, with D maybe TRBD2 (5 bases). This CDR3 spans 14 amino acids. From germline, CDR1 is SQVTM and CDR2 ANQGSEA. V lost 4 bases to trimming and J lost 7 bases, with 17 bases between them.